The rows below give T cell receptor beta chains drawn from one sample of a study of graft-versus-host responses after intestinal transplantation. Repertoires were generated with immunoSEQ multiplex PCR, while TCRdb's copy carries only in-frame clones and drops some. The profile shows 35,000 to 40,000 clones, around 83% of them singletons. This material consisted of PBMCs, taken about 990 days after transplant. These receptors originate from a human patient who received an intestinal transplant, so some T cells may come from the graft donor. The CDR3 runs from the conserved cysteine through the conserved F or W. D genes are given only for firm matches. Rows may omit the clone size; those that give it use once, few, many or a size class.

D gene,clone size,J gene,V gene,CDR3 DNA,CDR3 protein
TRBD1,NA,TRBJ1-2,TRBV5-5,TGTGCCAGCAGCCTCTACACCGGGACAGCTACTAACTATGGCTACACCTTC,CASSLYTGTATNYGYTF
NA,NA,TRBJ2-3,TRBV7-8,TGTGCCAGCAGCTTAGCAGAGAGAGATACGCAGTATTTT,CASSLAERDTQYF
NA,NA,TRBJ2-3,TRBV21-1,TGTGCCAGCAGCACATCTACCGGCGATACGCAGTATTTT,CASSTSTGDTQYF
NA,once,TRBJ2-7,TRBV2,TGTGCCAGCGATCTAGGCCGGGCCGAGCAGTACTTC,CASDLGRAEQYF
TRBD2,NA,TRBJ2-5,TRBV4-2,TGTGCCAGCAGCCAAGCAGCGGGAGGGCCCGTGGCCCAGTACTTC,CASSQAAGGPVAQYF
TRBD2,NA,TRBJ2-1,TRBV19,TGTGCCAGTAGGCCTAGCGGGGACTACAATGAGCAGTTCTTC,CASRPSGDYNEQFF
NA,NA,TRBJ2-1,TRBV5-1,TGCGCCAGCAGCCCGACCGGCGGTTCCTACAATGAGCAGTTCTTC,CASSPTGGSYNEQFF
NA,NA,TRBJ1-5,TRBV28,TGTGCCAGCGGGCCATCCTGGGGCAATCAGCCCCAGCATTTT,CASGPSWGNQPQHF
NA,NA,TRBJ2-2,TRBV27,TGTGCCAGCAGTTTATCGATCGGTGGAGACACCGGGGAGCTGTTTTTT,CASSLSIGGDTGELFF
NA,NA,TRBJ1-2,TRBV15,TGTGCCACCAGCAGAGATCGCGTGTGGGGCTACACCTTC,CATSRDRVWGYTF
TRBD1,few,TRBJ1-1,TRBV29-1,TGCAGCGTTCCAACAGGGGAGGGAGCTTTCTTT,CSVPTGEGAFF